This passage covers 9 T cell receptor beta chains from one sample sequenced in a study of T cells in Graves' hyperthyroidism and ophthalmopathy. The source material, RNA transcripts, was used to amplify TCR beta CDR3 regions. TCR CDR3 regions were first amplified by RT-PCR with HTBI primers. TCRdb reprocessed the multiplex PCR reads with MiXCR, giving one entry per CDR3 protein. The sample includes under 700,000 distinct CDR3 sequences, 16% of them seen just once. The sample consisted of blood. The receptor source for this set is a woman aged 18 to 35 with Graves' hyperthyroidism.

This clonotype showed up many times. The genes are TRBV6-2 or TRBV6-3 and TRBJ2-1, with D perhaps matching TRBD1 (6 bases). This CDR3 has 14 amino acids. CDR1 is MNHEY and CDR2 is SVGEGT in the germline V gene. V gave up 2 bases and J gave up 4 bases, with 9 bases separating them. The CDR3 protein is CASSYLGHYNEQFF. CDR3 bases: TGTGCCAGCAGTTACCTGGGACATTACAATGAGCAGTTCTTC.

This chain uses TRBV27 with TRBJ2-7; the D is unclear. Trimming removed 5 bases at V and 7 bases at J, with 18 bases between. CDR1 and CDR2 (germline): MNHEY, SMNVEV (reference sequence). The CDR3 sequence is 14 residues long. The CDR3 nucleotides read TGTGCCAGCAGTCCCCCAACGGCCCCTAGAGAGCAGTACTTC. The encoded protein is CASSPPTAPREQYF.

Of note for this clonotype: The junction does not match germline at one end; this may be a read error. The chain has TRBV20-1 and TRBJ2-5, with a tentative D call TRBD1 (7 bases). Germline V gene sequence: CDR1 DFQATT, CDR2 SNEGSKA (reference sequence). The CDR3 has 14 residues. For the CDR3, the DNA is TGCAGTGCTAGAGATGGACAGGAGGGAGAGAGCCAGTACTTC. It yields the protein CSARDGQEGESQYF.

The V and J genes are TRBV4-3 and TRBJ2-7; 8 positions agree with TRBD1. This CDR3 spans 21 amino acids. Trimming took 0 bases from V and 3 from J; bases not matched to a gene: 22. Germline assignment: CDR1 LGHNA and CDR2 YSLEER. CDR3 in amino acids: CASSQDPDLGQGSIGIYEQYF. The CDR3 DNA reads TGCGCCAGCAGCCAAGACCCTGATCTAGGACAGGGAAGCATAGGTATCTACGAGCAGTACTTC.

This clonotype was found many times. The J gene is TRBJ2-3, the V gene TRBV6-2 or TRBV6-3; D uncertain. Germline-derived CDR1 and CDR2 are MNHEY and SVGEGT. The germline V and J ends were trimmed by 6 bases and 2 bases, with 15 bases remaining between them. CDR3 length: 15 residues. The chain's CDR3 is CASSPHLGDTDTQYF. DNA of the CDR3: TGTGCCAGCAGCCCCCATCTTGGGGACACAGATACGCAGTATTTT.

This clonotype has just a few counts. This chain uses TRBV11-2 with TRBJ2-7, with D unresolved. V was pared by 5 bases and J by 0 bases, with 11 bases between. This CDR3 is built from 14 residues. From germline, CDR1 is SGHAT and CDR2 FQNNGV. The CDR3 reads CASSRWTASYEQYF. CDR3 in DNA: TGTGCCAGCAGCCGATGGACGGCCTCCTACGAGCAGTACTTC. The variable domain in full, with the rest retrieved from reference TRBV11-2 and TRBJ2-7, is EAGVAQSPRYKIIEKRQSVAFWCNPISGHATLYWYQQILGQGPKLLIQFQNNGVVDDSQLPKDRFSAERLKGVDSTLKIQPAKLEDSAVYLCASSRWTASYEQYFGPGTRLTVT.

There are many counts of this clonotype. J is TRBJ2-7 and V is TRBV20-1; D might be TRBD2 (6 bases). V shed 8 bases and J shed 3 bases, with 14 bases lying between them. This CDR3 contains 12 residues. CDR1 DFQATT and CDR2 SNEGSKA come from the germline V gene (reference sequence). The CDR3 loop reads CSHLGRDYEQYF. CDR3 sequence (DNA): TGCAGTCACCTTGGGCGGGACTACGAGCAGTACTTC.

The rearrangement uses TRBV24-1 and TRBJ2-3; 8 bases are a match to TRBD1. The CDR3 length is 15 residues. V lost 9 bases, J lost 3 bases, and 10 bases stayed unmatched. Germline assignment: CDR1 KGHDR and CDR2 SFDVKD. The CDR3 sequence: CATSLGTGKTDTQYF. CDR3 DNA: TGTGCCACCTCATTGGGGACAGGTAAAACAGATACGCAGTATTTT.

This clonotype showed up just a few times. The J gene is TRBJ1-3, the V gene TRBV7-9; possible D gene TRBD1, 6 bases. CDR1 is SEHNR and CDR2 is FQNEAQ in the germline V gene (reference sequence). V lost 6 bases and J 4 bases, leaving 13 bases between the germline ends. This CDR3 is built from 14 residues. The CDR3 DNA sequence: TGTGCCAGCAGAGAACAGGGCAACGGAAACACCATATATTTT. Translated, it gives CASREQGNGNTIYF.